This TCR beta chain was profiled in a study of regulatory T cells in long-lasting Graves disease. Study-wide context: The study counted Graves' disease as persistent given over 5 years of antithyroid drugs and positive TSH receptor antibodies.

About this clonotype: Its specificity is not known.

TCR beta libraries were built with iRepertoire HTBI primers and Arm-PCR of CDR3 regions. TCRdb redid the calling of the multiplex PCR reads with MiXCR, one entry per CDR3 protein. The sample has roughly 360,000 distinct CDR3 sequences, 20% to 25% seen once. The study, taken as a whole, reports: Under persistent disease, TRBV28, TRBJ1-2 and TRBJ2-5 were used preferentially.

Indicated time point: persistent/refractory GD, antithyroid drugs over 5 years with positive TRAb. RNA extracted from PBMCs served as the sequencing template. Germline trimming cut 0 bases from V and 2 bases from J; bases unmatched to any gene: 6. Germline loops: CDR1 MNHEY, CDR2 SVGEGT. CDR3 length: 16 residues. Source: peripheral blood mononuclear cells (PBMCs), taken when the disease was refractory, from a patient treated with antithyroid drugs. V usage is TRBV6-2 or TRBV6-3 and J usage is TRBJ2-7; 8 nucleotides align to TRBD1. The receptor's source is a woman between 40 and 50 years old with Graves disease. The CDR3 coding sequence is TGTGCCAGCAGTTACTCCCTGACAGGGGACCCCTACGAGCAGTACTTC. This codes for CASSYSLTGDPYEQYF.